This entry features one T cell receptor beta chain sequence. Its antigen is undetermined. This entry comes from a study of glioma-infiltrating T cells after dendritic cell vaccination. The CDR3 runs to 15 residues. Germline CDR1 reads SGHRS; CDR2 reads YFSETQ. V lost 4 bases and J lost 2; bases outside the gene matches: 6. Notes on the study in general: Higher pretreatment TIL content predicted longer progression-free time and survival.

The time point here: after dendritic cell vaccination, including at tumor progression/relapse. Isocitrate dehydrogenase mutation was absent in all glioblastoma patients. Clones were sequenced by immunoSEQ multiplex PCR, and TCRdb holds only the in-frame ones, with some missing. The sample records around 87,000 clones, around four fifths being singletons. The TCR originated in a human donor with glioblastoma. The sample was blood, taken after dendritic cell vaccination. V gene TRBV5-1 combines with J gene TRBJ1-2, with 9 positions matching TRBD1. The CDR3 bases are TGCGCCAGCAGCGTCACAGGGGGCTTAAACTATGGCTACACCTTC. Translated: CASSVTGGLNYGYTF.